This record covers a single T cell receptor (beta chain). Its cognate antigen is unknown. Germline V gene lookup returns CDR1 SGHAT and CDR2 FQNNGV. The CDR3 totals 13 residues. Trimming took 3 bases from V and 12 from J; bases not matched to a gene: 7. TCRdb keeps only in-frame clones here, not all; method: immunoSEQ multiplex PCR. The table has about 2.4 million clones, approximately 94% seen once. This sample was included in a study of shared clonotypes between healthy human individuals. Whole-study results and caveats: Sorted-subset sequencing, rarefaction showed, was incomplete despite large depth. Among donors, sharing of clonotypes was expected to be affected by sequencing depth. Blood was the only sampled material, and tissue repertoires likely differ. What limited the represented genetic and exposure-history diversity was the small number of donors.

This clonotype was obtained from a man between 18 and 29 years old in good health. Some clones in this sample may be carry-over from other donors' samples. This chain connects TRBV11-2 to TRBJ2-1, with TRBD2 identical over 8 bases. The specimen was naive CD4+ T cells from PBMCs. The subset was: CD45RA+ positively selected. The CDR3 DNA is TGTGCCAGCAGCTTCGGACTAGCTACGGGGCAGTTCTTC. Amino acid sequence: CASSFGLATGQFF.